This T cell receptor beta chain was retrieved from a study of T cell responses to AZD1222 COVID-19 vaccine. General observations from the study: Reportedly, nearly half of unique spike TCRs recognized epitopes outside B.1.351/B.1.1.7 mutations. White British ancestry dominated among donors, who included more females, and clonal diversity was possibly underestimated.

Only in-frame clones appear in the TCRdb table, and some are missing; sequencing was by immunoSEQ multiplex PCR. The sample comprises some 140,000 clones, about 93% of which are singletons, and approximately 7% rests with the top ten. A word on this clone: Its antigen is not known.

The analysis combined second doses at about 4 or about 12 weeks. This CDR3 region has 15 residues. The ends lost 1 base at V and 1 base at J; junction bases unmatched: 1. CDR1 and CDR2 (germline): SNHLY, FYNNEI. Specimen: peripheral blood, collected 28 days after the second AZD1222 dose. The origin of this receptor is an adult who received the AZD1222 COVID-19 vaccine. J is TRBJ2-3 and V is TRBV2; 8 bases match TRBD2. The CDR3 region has the DNA TGTGCCAGCAGTGAAGTGCGGGGGGGCACAGATACGCAGTATTTT. Protein sequence: CASSEVRGGTDTQYF.